A selection of T cell receptor beta chains follows, all from one sample in a study of PD-1 blockade in classical Hodgkin lymphoma. The repertoire was sequenced with immunoSEQ multiplex PCR; TCRdb's copy has only in-frame clones and lacks some. The table lists tens of thousands of clones, around 85% of them singletons. Sequencing was performed on peripheral blood mononuclear cells (PBMCs), taken at baseline. These receptors were obtained from a human donor with classical Hodgkin lymphoma. The CDR3 runs from the conserved cysteine through the conserved F or W. A D gene is named only where the DNA matches it firmly.

TRBJ2-2,TRBD1,16,TRBV7-9,CASSAWTGAGAGELFF,TGTGCCAGCAGCGCCTGGACAGGGGCGGGGGCCGGGGAGCTGTTTTTT
TRBJ1-2,.,14,TRBV19,CASSMSQGSYGYTF,TGTGCCAGTAGTATGTCCCAGGGTTCCTATGGCTACACCTTC
TRBJ1-1,.,17,TRBV7-8,CASSFSPRGTKNTEAFF,TGTGCCAGCAGCTTTAGCCCACGGGGGACCAAGAACACTGAAGCTTTCTTT
TRBJ2-7,TRBD2,15,TRBV6-1,CASSLGGGRFYEQYF,TGTGCCAGCAGTCTAGGAGGCGGGAGGTTCTACGAGCAGTACTTC
TRBJ2-3,.,16,TRBV19,CASSINEQLSTDTQYF,TGTGCCAGTAGTATAAATGAGCAATTGAGCACAGATACGCAGTATTTT
TRBJ2-5,TRBD1,16,TRBV5-1,CASRSGGQGAQETQYF,TGCGCCAGCCGATCCGGGGGACAGGGAGCCCAAGAGACCCAGTACTTC
TRBJ2-1,.,11,TRBV27,CASSTTGLQFF,TGTGCCAGCAGTACGACAGGTTTACAGTTCTTC
TRBJ2-2,.,15,TRBV9,CASSPRGIRTGELFF,TGTGCCAGCAGCCCCCGGGGGATACGAACCGGGGAGCTGTTTTTT
TRBJ2-7,.,16,TRBV5-1,CASSLGHAGSSYEQYF,TGCGCCAGCAGCTTGGGTCACGCGGGCAGCTCCTACGAGCAGTACTTC
TRBJ1-6,.,19,TRBV7-9,CASSLALIGRSSYNSPLHF,TGTGCCAGCAGCTTAGCGCTAATCGGCCGGAGCTCCTATAATTCACCCCTCCACTTT
TRBJ2-1,TRBD2,17,TRBV27,CASRQTSGRRYYNEQFF,TGTGCCAGCAGGCAGACTAGCGGGAGACGGTACTACAATGAGCAGTTCTTC